The 23 T cell receptor beta chains presented below share a single source sample, sequenced in a study of cytotoxic CD8 clonotypes in ibrutinib-treated CLL. Data came from immunoSEQ multiplex PCR; TCRdb stores just in-frame clones and leaves some out. Of approximately 140,000 clones listed, around three quarters are singletons. The specimen comprised PBMCs, sampled after 12 months of ibrutinib treatment. All receptors come from a human donor with chronic lymphocytic leukemia.

This clone is a singleton in its sample. The chain couples TRBV27 to TRBJ1-4; 7 positions match TRBD1. CDR3 length: 15 residues. V shed 2 bases, J shed 3 bases, and the junction held 3 bases outside the gene matches. Germline loops: CDR1 MNHEY, CDR2 SMNVEV (reference sequence). CDR3 sequence (DNA): TGTGCCAGCAGTTTAGGGGGACAGTCTAATGAAAAACTGTTTTTT. Translation: CASSLGGQSNEKLFF.

The rearrangement joins TRBV16 to TRBJ2-7; the match to TRBD1 covers 8 bases. The CDR3 contains 14 residues. CDR1 KGHSY and CDR2 FQNENV come from the germline V gene. V dropped 4 bases and J dropped 7; count of bases not matched to a gene: 9. CDR3 nucleotide sequence: TGTGCCAGCAGCCCACTGCAGGGGGCGGGGGAGCAGTACTTC. Protein product: CASSPLQGAGEQYF.

This clone was recorded a few times. This chain connects TRBV7-2 to TRBJ1-2; D uncertain. V lost 2 bases and J 5 bases, leaving 9 bases between the germline ends. Germline V gives CDR1 SGHTA, CDR2 FQGNSA. This CDR3 region has 13 residues. Here the CDR3 reads CASSLLVSYGYTF. The CDR3 region has the DNA TGTGCCAGCAGCTTATTAGTCAGTTATGGCTACACCTTC.

The gene calls are TRBV7-3 and TRBJ1-2; TRBD1 agrees at 9 bases. Germline CDR1 and CDR2: SGHTA and FQGTGA. J was trimmed by 4 bases and V by 5 bases; bases with no gene match: 8. This CDR3 region has 15 residues. This chain's CDR3 is CASSPEGTGTYGYTF. The DNA of the CDR3 is TGTGCCAGCAGCCCCGAAGGGACAGGGACCTATGGCTACACCTTC.

The V gene is TRBV5-5, the J gene TRBJ1-1; D remains unclear. Per germline, CDR1 SGHKS and CDR2 YYEKEE (reference sequence). Trimming pared 3 bases from V and 2 bases from J, leaving 23 bases between. This CDR3 is built from 18 residues. The CDR3: CASSSHFLFDQANTEAFF. The CDR3 DNA is TGTGCCAGCAGCTCCCATTTCCTTTTCGACCAGGCAAACACTGAAGCTTTCTTT.

In this sample, this clone turned up once. This chain joins TRBV7-9 and TRBJ1-4; no clear D gene. V was trimmed by 5 bases and J by 1 base, leaving 14 bases between them. Germline-derived CDR1 and CDR2 are SEHNR and FQNEAQ (reference sequence). This CDR3 contains 16 residues. CDR3 DNA sequence: TGTGCCAGCAGCGGAAGCGTGGGCCTAACTAATGAAAAACTGTTTTTT. Translated: CASSGSVGLTNEKLFF.

The V call is TRBV4-3, the J call TRBJ2-7; D is undetermined. Germline V gives CDR1 LGHNA, CDR2 YSLEER. The length of the CDR3 is 14 residues. Trimming pared 0 bases from V and 0 bases from J, leaving 6 bases between. The CDR3 here is CASSQDDSSYEQYF. The CDR3 DNA reads as TGCGCCAGCAGCCAAGATGACTCCTCCTACGAGCAGTACTTC.

A note on this clone: The same CDR3 arises from other DNA sequences in this sample as well. The chain employs TRBV11-2 and TRBJ1-1; D is possibly TRBD1 (6 bases). The CDR3 sequence is 13 residues long. The germline CDR1 and CDR2 sequences are SGHAT and FQNNGV. V was trimmed by 4 bases and J by 1 base, leaving 7 bases between them. CDR3 residues: CASSSDRNTEAFF. The CDR3 nucleotides are TGTGCCAGCAGCTCGGACAGGAACACTGAAGCTTTCTTT.

This clone occurred once. The CDR3 is CASSFGGGEQFF. The CDR3 DNA reads TGCGCCAGCAGCTTCGGGGGAGGTGAGCAGTTCTTC. This chain links TRBV5-1 with TRBJ2-1; possibly TRBD2 for D (6 bases). Germline lookup yields CDR1 SGHRS and CDR2 YFSETQ. CDR3 size: 12 residues. V lost 2 bases and J lost 9, with 9 bases in between.

This clone is medium-sized. The chain employs TRBV19 and TRBJ2-7; D is undetermined. Germline CDR1 and CDR2: LNHDA and SQIVND (reference sequence). The CDR3 is 12 amino acids. Trimming took 1 base from V and 4 from J, leaving 5 bases between them. Here the CDR3 DNA reads TGTGCCAGTAGTATAGGTGGTTACGAGCAGTACTTC. Translated, it gives CASSIGGYEQYF.

This clone was seen a few times. The same CDR3 arises from other DNA sequences in this sample as well. This chain links TRBV11-3 with TRBJ1-1; no reliable D call. V lost 3 bases, J lost 1 base, and 6 bases lay in between. There are 13 residues in the CDR3. Per the germline V gene, CDR1 is SGHNT and CDR2 is YENEEA. The DNA for the CDR3 is TGTGCCAGCAGCTTTGAAGAGAACACTGAAGCTTTCTTT. As protein: CASSFEENTEAFF.

The table lists this clone with a count of one. At one of its ends the junction is not consistent with the germline gene, which may arise from a read error. Additional DNA sequences in this sample encode the identical CDR3. The chain employs TRBV18 and TRBJ2-3; no clear D gene. CDR1 is KGHSH, CDR2 LQKENI, per germline. CDR3 size: 13 residues. The CDR3 reads CASSPPSSDTQYF. DNA for the CDR3: TGTGCCAGCTCCCCACCCAGTTCAGATACGCAGTATTTT.

V and J are TRBV11-1 and TRBJ2-5; a weak D match, TRBD2 (6 bases). V lost 0 bases to trimming and J lost 5 bases, with 13 bases between them. Per germline, CDR1 SGHAT and CDR2 FQDESV (reference sequence). This CDR3 contains 15 residues. CDR3 nucleotides: TGTGCCAGCAGCTTAGCGCTTGGAGGGTTGGAGACCCAGTACTTC. This sequence encodes CASSLALGGLETQYF.

The chain joins TRBV12-5 to TRBJ1-3; D remains ambiguous. The CDR3 is 13 amino acids. V was shortened by 6 bases and J by 0 bases, with 6 bases between the two germline ends. Germline CDR1 reads LGHNT; CDR2 reads FRNRAP. Here the CDR3 DNA reads TGTGCTAGTGGCAGGAGCTCTGGAAACACCATATATTTT. Translated: CASGRSSGNTIYF.

Remarks on this clone: Other DNA variants within this sample encode the same CDR3. V usage is TRBV11-2 and J usage is TRBJ2-5; D remains ambiguous. The CDR3 has 14 residues. V lost 1 base and J 4 bases, leaving 10 bases between the germline ends. From germline, CDR1 is SGHAT and CDR2 FQNNGV. Here the CDR3 reads CASSLGWGGETQYF. The CDR3 region has the DNA TGTGCCAGCAGCTTAGGGTGGGGTGGAGAGACCCAGTACTTC.

The rearrangement joins TRBV5-1 to TRBJ2-7; possibly TRBD2 for D (6 bases). Trimming removed 0 bases at V and 6 bases at J, with 16 bases between. The germline V gene has CDR1 SGHRS and CDR2 YFSETQ. CDR3 length: 15 amino acids. The CDR3 DNA reads as TGCGCCAGCAGCTTGGGGACTAACGCCCTGGGCGAGCAGTACTTC. It translates to CASSLGTNALGEQYF.

Here the CDR3 reads CASSLDRTYEQYF. CDR3 DNA: TGTGCCAGCAGCTTAGACAGAACCTACGAGCAGTACTTC. The chain employs TRBV7-8 and TRBJ2-5; unclear D gene. The J call could be wrong; TRBJ2-7 is a better fit for the DNA end. This CDR3 comprises 13 residues. From germline, CDR1 is SGHVS and CDR2 FQNEAQ.

CDR3 sequence (DNA): TGCGCCAGCAGCCTCCCGGGACTAGCGGGAGGGCCCGATACGCAGTATTTT. This sequence encodes CASSLPGLAGGPDTQYF. V and J are TRBV4-3 and TRBJ2-3, with 16 bases matching TRBD2. The CDR3 has 17 amino acids. Germline V CDR1 and CDR2: LGHNA, YSLEER. V shed 4 bases, J shed 6 bases, and the junction held 7 bases outside the gene matches.

The table lists this clone with many counts. The rearrangement joins TRBV2 to TRBJ1-3; D call uncertain. Germline loops: CDR1 SNHLY, CDR2 FYNNEI. V dropped 3 bases and J dropped 0 bases, with 6 bases sitting between them. This CDR3 is 14 amino acids long. CDR3 in DNA: TGTGCCAGCAGTGATATCCGCTCTGGAAACACCATATATTTT. It translates to CASSDIRSGNTIYF.

V gene TRBV5-1 combines with J gene TRBJ2-7; maybe TRBD2 (6 bases). The germline CDR1 and CDR2 sequences are SGHRS and YFSETQ. V shed 0 bases and J shed 2 bases, with 9 bases lying between them. The CDR3 sequence is 14 residues long. CDR3 region: CASSLDSGAYEQYF. The CDR3 DNA reads TGCGCCAGCAGCTTGGATTCGGGAGCCTACGAGCAGTACTTC.

The J gene is TRBJ2-2, the V gene TRBV19; D could derive from TRBD1 or TRBD2 (5 bases each). Looked up from germline, CDR1 is LNHDA and CDR2 is SQIVND (reference sequence). Deletions cut 1 base from V and 7 bases from J, with 13 bases between. This CDR3 has 15 residues. In DNA, the CDR3 is TGTGCCAGTAGTATAGGCTCCGGGACCCACGGGGAGCTGTTTTTT. It is translated as CASSIGSGTHGELFF.

The rearrangement joins TRBV28 to TRBJ2-5, with a possible D match to TRBD1 (6 bases). The germline CDR1 and CDR2 sequences are MDHEN and SYDVKM. Trimming took off 0 bases at V and 5 bases at J, with 13 bases between the two ends. This CDR3 has 15 amino acids. CDR3 residues: CASSLWDSLRETQYF. DNA of the CDR3: TGTGCCAGCAGTTTATGGGACAGCCTTCGGGAGACCCAGTACTTC.

This clone came up a few times. The chain couples TRBV4-2 to TRBJ1-3; no clear D. CDR1 and CDR2 from the germline V gene are LGHNA and YNFKEQ. CDR3 size: 16 residues. V was shortened by 0 bases and J by 4 bases, with 13 bases between the two germline ends. CDR3 nucleotide sequence: TGTGCCAGCAGCCAAGATCTATTGGAAATAGGAAACACCATATATTTT. This sequence encodes CASSQDLLEIGNTIYF.